This TCR beta chain was recovered during a study of blood T cell repertoires in COVID-19 (dated by TCRdb to 2020 to 2021). Looking at the study overall: Collaborator samples came from the United States, Italy and Spain and covered acute and convalescent phases of COVID-19. The prospective study material was composed of cDNA or gDNA derived from T cells, B-cell-depleted T cells, or PBMCs. Subjects who had been exposed to COVID-19, were actively infected with it, or had recovered from it provided the deeply sampled blood TCRbeta repertoires that made up the dataset. The repertoires were made available in a free public database intended to serve as a resource for research on the immune response to SARS-CoV-2. Samples came from the ongoing ImmuneRACE study (first 160 participants) plus 1,254 subjects from 6 global collaborators. The sample metadata nearly always contained a de-identified subject ID, COVID-19 status, age in years and sex. Where available, HLA class I and class II types were obtained from metadata supplied by the sample provider rather than from assay-based typing.

The CDR3 covers 14 residues, taking in both the cysteine and the phenylalanine. The read is trimmed to its CDR3 DNA, 42 bases read in frame from base 1. A distance of 10 bases separates the germline ends of V and J, which lose 0 bases and 6 bases respectively. In the germline V gene, CDR1 corresponds to SGDLS and CDR2 to YYNGEE. Participants in the prospective study were enrolled through a virtual design, were aged roughly 18 to 100 years, and lived in roughly 26 United States geographic areas. To assign participants to cohorts, the prospective study relied on clinical history that participants themselves reported in a screening survey and a study questionnaire. ImmuneRACE Cohort 3 recovered participants were defined by two consecutive negative NP/OP PCR tests, healthcare professional clearance, or symptom resolution. In the prospective study, mobile phlebotomists collected whole blood, serum and a nasopharyngeal or oropharyngeal swab from each participant. Participants in the prospective study had the option to provide additional blood draws and questionnaires over a roughly 2-month period. Before DNA extraction, prospective study blood samples were shipped either frozen or at room temperature.

A word on this clone: Its recognized antigen is unknown. No base qualities exist here, and no much larger clone lies one base off it.

The paper as a whole reports these results and caveats: How much clinical and demographic metadata was included differed by source and by participant, and the metadata was provided uncurated.

TCRbeta CDR3 regions were amplified from genomic DNA using the immunoSEQ Assay, a bias-controlled multiplex PCR. The study's own analysis went as follows. Within the assay, amplification of reference gene primers was used to estimate how many nucleated cells each sample contained. Sequence reads were collapsed and filtered to measure the absolute abundance of every unique TCRbeta CDR3 rearrangement. Productive Simpson clonality was computed per sample as the square root of Simpson's diversity index over productive rearrangements. Sourced from immuneACCESS, this table was stored by TCRdb with only in-frame sequences that have V and J called. A share of the clones is absent; for the studies checked, an unresolved V gene accounts for under half, and the remainder has no known explanation. V, J and clone size are those of that table, while D and trimming were read from the DNA. The sample table records roughly 250,000 clones; 75% to 90% of these occur just once. Over 2% of the sample comes from the top ten.

This receptor was obtained from a woman between 18 and 30 years old who had recovered from COVID-19. The sequencing sample was made of PBMCs or T cells enriched from blood (not recorded which). The chain joins TRBV9 to TRBJ1-5; the D segment could be TRBD1, given 5 matching bases. The CDR3 region reads CASSVAGTGQPQHF. The DNA sequence is as follows: TGTGCCAGCAGCGTAGCAGGGACTGGTCAGCCCCAGCATTTT.